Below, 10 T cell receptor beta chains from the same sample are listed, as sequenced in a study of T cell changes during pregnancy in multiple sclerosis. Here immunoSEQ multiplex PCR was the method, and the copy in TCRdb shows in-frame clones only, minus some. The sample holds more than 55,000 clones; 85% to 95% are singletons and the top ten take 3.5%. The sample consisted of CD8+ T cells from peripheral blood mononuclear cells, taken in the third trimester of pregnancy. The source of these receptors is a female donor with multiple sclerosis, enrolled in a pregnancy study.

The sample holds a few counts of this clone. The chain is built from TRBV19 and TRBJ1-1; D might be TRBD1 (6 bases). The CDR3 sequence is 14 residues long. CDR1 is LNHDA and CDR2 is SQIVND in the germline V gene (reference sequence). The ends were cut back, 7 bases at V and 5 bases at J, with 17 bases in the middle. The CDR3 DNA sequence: TGTGCCAGTACCTGGGGCAGGGGCGGAACTGAAGCTTTCTTT. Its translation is CASTWGRGGTEAFF.

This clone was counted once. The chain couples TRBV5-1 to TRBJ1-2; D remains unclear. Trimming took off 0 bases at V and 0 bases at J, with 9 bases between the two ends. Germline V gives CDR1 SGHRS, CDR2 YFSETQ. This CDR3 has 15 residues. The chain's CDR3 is CASSLGSEANYGYTF. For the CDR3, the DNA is TGCGCCAGCAGCTTGGGGAGCGAAGCTAACTATGGCTACACCTTC.

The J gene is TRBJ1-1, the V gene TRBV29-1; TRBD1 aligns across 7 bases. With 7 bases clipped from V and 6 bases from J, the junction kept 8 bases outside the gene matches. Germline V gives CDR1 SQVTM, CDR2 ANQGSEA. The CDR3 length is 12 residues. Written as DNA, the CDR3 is TGCAGCGGACAGGGTGTACACCCTGAAGCTTTCTTT. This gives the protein CSGQGVHPEAFF.

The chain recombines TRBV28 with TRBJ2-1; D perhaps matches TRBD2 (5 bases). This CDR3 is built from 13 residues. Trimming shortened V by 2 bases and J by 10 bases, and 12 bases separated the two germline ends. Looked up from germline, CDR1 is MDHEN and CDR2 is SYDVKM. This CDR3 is CASSLEGGREQFF. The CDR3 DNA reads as TGTGCCAGCAGTTTAGAAGGAGGCAGGGAGCAGTTCTTC.

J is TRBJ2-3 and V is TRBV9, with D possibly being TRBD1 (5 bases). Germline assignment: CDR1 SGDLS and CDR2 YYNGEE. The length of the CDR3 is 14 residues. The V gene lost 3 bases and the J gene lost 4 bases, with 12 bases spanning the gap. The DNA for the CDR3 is TGTGCCAGCAGCGGGGGCAGGTCAGCAGATACGCAGTATTTT. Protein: CASSGGRSADTQYF.

The CDR3, as DNA: TGTGCCAGCAGCTTAGGGACTAGCGGAGAAGAGACCCAGTACTTC. This sequence encodes CASSLGTSGEETQYF. V and J are TRBV7-2 and TRBJ2-5; 10 positions agree with TRBD2. This CDR3 is built from 15 residues. J gave up 3 bases and V 1 base, and 2 bases lay outside the gene matches. CDR1 is SGHTA and CDR2 is FQGNSA in the germline V gene. Full variable domain (remainder filled in from reference TRBV7-2 and TRBJ2-5): GAGVSQSPSNKVTEKGKDVELRCDPISGHTALYWYRQSLGQGLEFLIYFQGNSAPDKSGLPSDRFSAERTGGSVSTLTIQRTQQEDSAVYLCASSLGTSGEETQYFGPGTRLLVL.

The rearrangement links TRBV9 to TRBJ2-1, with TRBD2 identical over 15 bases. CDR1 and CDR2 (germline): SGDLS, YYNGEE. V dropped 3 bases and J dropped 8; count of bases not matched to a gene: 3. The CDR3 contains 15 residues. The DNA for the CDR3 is TGTGCCAGCAGCGCGGGACTAGCGGGAGGATATGAGCAGTTCTTC. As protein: CASSAGLAGGYEQFF.

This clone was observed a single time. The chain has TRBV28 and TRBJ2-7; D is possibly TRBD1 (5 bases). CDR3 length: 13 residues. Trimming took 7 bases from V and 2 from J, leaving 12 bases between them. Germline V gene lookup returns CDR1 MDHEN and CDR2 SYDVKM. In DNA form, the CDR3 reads TGTGCCAGCACCCCGACAGTCACCTACGAGCAGTACTTC. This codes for CASTPTVTYEQYF.

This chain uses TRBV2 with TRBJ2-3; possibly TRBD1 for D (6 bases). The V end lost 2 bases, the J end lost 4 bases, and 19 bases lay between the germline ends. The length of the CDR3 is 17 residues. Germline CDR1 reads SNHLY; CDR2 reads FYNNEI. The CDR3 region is CASSERRTAGRADTQYF. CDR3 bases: TGTGCCAGCAGTGAAAGGCGGACAGCCGGTAGGGCAGATACGCAGTATTTT.

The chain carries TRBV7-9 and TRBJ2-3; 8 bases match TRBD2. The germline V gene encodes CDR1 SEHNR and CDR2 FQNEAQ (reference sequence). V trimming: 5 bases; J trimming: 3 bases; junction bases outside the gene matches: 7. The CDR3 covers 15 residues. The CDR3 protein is CASSRGGRGTDTQYF. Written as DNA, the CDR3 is TGTGCCAGCAGCCGGGGGGGCAGGGGTACAGATACGCAGTATTTT.